These 23 T cell receptor beta chains came from one sample sequenced in a study of early T cells in non-severe SARS-CoV-2 infection. TCRdb fed the 5' RACE reads into MiXCR, producing one record per CDR3 protein. The sample has approximately 97,000 distinct CDR3 sequences; about 10% are singletons. The material was whole blood, obtained at baseline. These receptor sequences come from an adult who was a healthcare worker with PCR-confirmed SARS-CoV-2 infection or an uninfected control (not recorded which).

This clonotype appeared many times. This chain uses TRBV5-1 with TRBJ1-3; perhaps TRBD1 as D (5 bases). This CDR3 is built from 14 residues. V was trimmed by 4 bases and J by 4 bases, leaving 12 bases between them. In germline, CDR1 is SGHRS, CDR2 YFSETQ. CDR3 DNA: TGCGCCAGCAGCATCTCGGGACGCGGAAACACCATATATTTT. This encodes CASSISGRGNTIYF. The complete variable domain, with remaining parts taken from reference TRBV5-1 and TRBJ1-3, reads KAGVTQTPRYLIKTRGQQVTLSCSPISGHRSVSWYQQTPGQGLQFLFEYFSETQRNKGNFPGRFSGRQFSNSRSEMNVSTLELGDSALYLCASSISGRGNTIYFGEGSWLTVV.

This rearrangement joins TRBV6-6 to TRBJ1-1; TRBD1 is a possible D gene (5 bases). The CDR3 consists of 12 residues. The germline V and J ends were trimmed by 6 bases and 6 bases, with 11 bases remaining between them. CDR1 is MNHNY, CDR2 SVGAGI, per germline (reference sequence). The CDR3 DNA reads as TGTGCCAGCAGCTCCCAACAGGCTGAAGCTTTCTTT. Its protein product is CASSSQQAEAFF.

V gene TRBV29-1 combines with J gene TRBJ1-1; a possible D gene is TRBD1 (5 bases). Trimming stripped 4 bases from V and 5 bases from J, with 14 bases between. CDR1 is SQVTM, CDR2 ANQGSEA, per germline. The CDR3 extends over 13 amino acids. CDR3 DNA: TGCAGCGTTGGGAACGGGGGTGTGACTGAAGCTTTCTTT. This gives the protein CSVGNGGVTEAFF.

This clonotype was observed a handful of times. The V and J genes are TRBV28 and TRBJ2-7, with 7 bases fitting TRBD1. J lost 3 bases, V lost 9 bases, and 8 bases had no gene match. The V gene's germline CDR1 is MDHEN and CDR2 SYDVKM. The CDR3 runs 13 residues. CDR3 sequence: CASYGQELYEQYF. The CDR3 DNA is TGTGCCAGTTACGGACAGGAGCTCTACGAGCAGTACTTC.

V and J are TRBV18 and TRBJ1-1; D is ambiguous. V was cut by 2 bases and J by 0 bases, with 4 bases left in between. The germline V gene encodes CDR1 KGHSH and CDR2 LQKENI. The CDR3 length is 13 residues. The CDR3 spells CASSPDMNTEAFF. For the CDR3, the DNA is TGTGCCAGCTCACCAGACATGAACACTGAAGCTTTCTTT.

This chain joins TRBV7-2 and TRBJ1-2, with TRBD1 matching over 10 bases. CDR3 size: 15 residues. Germline-derived CDR1 and CDR2 are SGHTA and FQGNSA. V shed 4 bases, J shed 2 bases, and the junction held 4 bases outside the gene matches. In DNA form, the CDR3 reads TGTGCCAGCAGCTCCCCGGACAGGGGGAACTATGGCTACACCTTC. This gives the protein CASSSPDRGNYGYTF. The full variable domain, with the rest looked up from reference TRBV7-2 and TRBJ1-2, is GAGVSQSPSNKVTEKGKDVELRCDPISGHTALYWYRQSLGQGLEFLIYFQGNSAPDKSGLPSDRFSAERTGGSVSTLTIQRTQQEDSAVYLCASSSPDRGNYGYTFGSGTRLTVV.

This clonotype appeared many times. The CDR3 nucleotides read TGTGCCATCAGTGAGTTTATGAGGAGTGATCAGCCCCAGCATTTT. Residues: CAISEFMRSDQPQHF. This chain joins TRBV10-3 and TRBJ1-5; no firm D call. The V end lost 1 base, the J end lost 5 bases, and 12 bases lay between the germline ends. Germline V gives CDR1 ENHRY, CDR2 SYGVKD. This CDR3 comprises 15 residues.

The chain has TRBV20-1 and TRBJ2-3, with a weak D call TRBD1 (6 bases). The CDR3 contains 15 residues. Germline V CDR1 and CDR2: DFQATT, SNEGSKA (reference sequence). V shed 0 bases and J shed 4 bases, with 14 bases lying between them. CDR3 in amino acids: CSARDLGGLPDTQYF. The CDR3 DNA follows: TGCAGTGCTAGAGATTTAGGGGGTTTGCCAGATACGCAGTATTTT.

This chain uses TRBV29-1 with TRBJ2-3, with 8 bases that match TRBD2. Trimming removed 5 bases from V and 5 bases from J; junction bases left unmatched: 6. The CDR3 is 13 amino acids. The germline CDR1 and CDR2 sequences are SQVTM and ANQGSEA. CDR3 region: CSVRTSGRDTQYF. The DNA of the CDR3 is TGCAGCGTTCGAACTAGCGGCAGAGATACGCAGTATTTT.

The J gene is TRBJ1-2, the V gene TRBV6-5, with 7 positions matching TRBD1. Trimming cost V 8 bases and J 6 bases; bases outside gene matches: 15. The V gene's germline CDR1 is MNHEY and CDR2 SVGAGI. The CDR3 extends over 15 amino acids. CDR3 protein: CASAPGGRVIDGYTF. In DNA, the CDR3 is TGTGCCAGCGCCCCAGGGGGTAGGGTTATCGATGGCTACACCTTC.

This chain links TRBV7-2 with TRBJ2-2, with 8 bases fitting TRBD1. CDR1 SGHTA and CDR2 FQGNSA come from the germline V gene. This CDR3 comprises 18 residues. V dropped 4 bases and J dropped 5; count of bases not matched to a gene: 15. CDR3 in DNA: TGTGCCAGCAGCTCCCAGAGCCGGACAGGGATAGAGACCGGGGAGCTGTTTTTT. This sequence encodes CASSSQSRTGIETGELFF.

This clonotype was seen a few times. This chain connects TRBV4-2 to TRBJ2-3; D perhaps matches TRBD1 (5 bases). CDR1 is LGHNA, CDR2 YNFKEQ, per germline. The CDR3 runs 15 residues. Between the trimmed V and J ends, which lost 0 bases and 2 bases, there was a span of 9 bases. The CDR3 is CASSQDWTYTDTQYF. CDR3 coding DNA: TGTGCCAGCAGCCAAGACTGGACATACACAGATACGCAGTATTTT.

V and J are TRBV7-3 and TRBJ1-5; D gene ambiguous. The germline gives CDR1 SGHTA, CDR2 FQGTGA. The V end lost 5 bases, the J end lost 5 bases, and 13 bases lay between the germline ends. This CDR3 is 14 amino acids long. CDR3 nucleotide sequence: TGTGCCAGCAGCCCTAAAGCGGGGTATCAGCCCCAGCATTTT. Its translation is CASSPKAGYQPQHF.

This clonotype has ten or more counts. V usage is TRBV2 and J usage is TRBJ2-3; 9 positions agree with TRBD2. The V and J ends lost 4 bases and 5 bases, in that order; junction bases with no gene match: 10. Germline V gene data show CDR1 as SNHLY and CDR2 as FYNNEI. The CDR3 loop spans 16 amino acids. DNA of the CDR3: TGTGCCAGCAGTGTTGGTAGCGGGAGAAATGGAGATACGCAGTATTTT. As protein: CASSVGSGRNGDTQYF.

The V gene is TRBV6-2 or TRBV6-3, the J gene TRBJ1-2; a weak D match, TRBD1 (5 bases). CDR3 size: 13 residues. V was clipped by 2 bases and J by 6 bases, with 10 bases between them. CDR1 and CDR2 from the germline V gene are MNHEY and SVGEGT. The CDR3 DNA reads TGTGCCAGCAGTTACAGACAGAAGCATGGCTACACCTTC. This translates into CASSYRQKHGYTF.

This chain connects TRBV11-2 to TRBJ2-1; D could derive from TRBD1 or TRBD2 (5 bases each). This CDR3 comprises 13 residues. Germline CDR1 is SGHAT and CDR2 is FQNNGV. The V and J ends lost 0 bases and 10 bases respectively, with 10 bases between them. CDR3 region: CASSLDYGTEQFF. CDR3 DNA: TGTGCCAGCAGCTTAGATTATGGGACGGAGCAGTTCTTC.

The table lists this clonotype with many counts. The chain joins TRBV7-2 to TRBJ2-3; unclear D gene. Germline V gene data show CDR1 as SGHTA and CDR2 as FQGNSA. The V end was cut by 5 bases, the J end by 2 bases, with 8 bases between. The CDR3 is made up of 13 amino acids. CDR3 coding DNA: TGTGCCAGCAGCCCTACAACCACAGATACGCAGTATTTT. Amino acid sequence: CASSPTTTDTQYF.

This clonotype was counted at least ten times. This chain links TRBV6-2 or TRBV6-3 with TRBJ1-5, with 7 bases fitting TRBD1. Germline trimming cut 5 bases from V and 5 bases from J; bases unmatched to any gene: 9. Germline V gene sequence: CDR1 MNHEY, CDR2 SVGEGT. The CDR3 length is 15 residues. The CDR3 DNA sequence: TGTGCCAGCAGTCTACCCCGGGACAGAGATCAGCCCCAGCATTTT. Translating gives CASSLPRDRDQPQHF.

The sample holds a few counts of this clonotype. The V call is TRBV10-3, the J call TRBJ1-2, with D possibly TRBD1 on 5 matching bases. V lost 3 bases to trimming and J lost 7 bases, with 12 bases between them. The CDR3 has 13 residues. Per the germline V gene, CDR1 is ENHRY and CDR2 is SYGVKD. The CDR3 sequence: CAISDQGLGGYTF. The CDR3 nucleotides read TGTGCCATCAGTGACCAGGGATTAGGTGGCTACACCTTC.

This clonotype appeared many times. The chain employs TRBV25-1 and TRBJ2-3; D not resolved. V lost 4 bases and J lost 2, with 7 bases in between. The CDR3 consists of 13 residues. The germline CDR1 and CDR2 sequences are MGHDK and SYGVNS. As DNA, the CDR3 is TGTGCCAGCAGTGGTGGGGTCACAGATACGCAGTATTTT. Protein sequence: CASSGGVTDTQYF. Full variable domain (outside the CDR3, taken from reference TRBV25-1 and TRBJ2-3): EADIYQTPRYLVIGTGKKITLECSQTMGHDKMYWYQQDPGMELHLIHYSYGVNSTEKGDLSSESTVSRIRTEHFPLTLESARPSHTSQYLCASSGGVTDTQYFGPGTRLTVL.

Many counts were recorded for this clonotype. The V gene is TRBV20-1, the J gene TRBJ2-1; the match to TRBD1 covers 7 bases. Trimming removed 5 bases from V and 6 bases from J; junction bases left unmatched: 10. CDR3 length equals 14 residues. The germline CDR1 and CDR2 sequences are DFQATT and SNEGSKA (reference sequence). In DNA form, the CDR3 reads TGCAGTGCTTTTACAGGGGCTCGGGTCAATGAGCAGTTCTTC. Protein product: CSAFTGARVNEQFF.

This clonotype was detected a few times. The chain carries TRBV7-9 and TRBJ2-1; 7 bases are shared with TRBD2. The germline CDR1 and CDR2 sequences are SEHNR and FQNEAQ (reference sequence). The CDR3 has 14 amino acids. With 2 bases clipped from V and 5 bases from J, the junction kept 3 bases outside the gene matches. CDR3 region: CASSLRGEDNEQFF. CDR3 nucleotide sequence: TGTGCCAGCAGCTTACGGGGGGAAGACAATGAGCAGTTCTTC.

This clonotype was counted ten times or more. The rearrangement links TRBV27 to TRBJ1-1; no clear D. CDR1 is MNHEY, CDR2 SMNVEV, per germline (reference sequence). V shed 0 bases and J shed 4 bases, with 9 bases lying between them. The CDR3 runs 14 residues. The CDR3 DNA reads TGTGCCAGCAGTTTATCTCCGGCGGCCACTGAAGCTTTCTTT. Amino acids: CASSLSPAATEAFF.